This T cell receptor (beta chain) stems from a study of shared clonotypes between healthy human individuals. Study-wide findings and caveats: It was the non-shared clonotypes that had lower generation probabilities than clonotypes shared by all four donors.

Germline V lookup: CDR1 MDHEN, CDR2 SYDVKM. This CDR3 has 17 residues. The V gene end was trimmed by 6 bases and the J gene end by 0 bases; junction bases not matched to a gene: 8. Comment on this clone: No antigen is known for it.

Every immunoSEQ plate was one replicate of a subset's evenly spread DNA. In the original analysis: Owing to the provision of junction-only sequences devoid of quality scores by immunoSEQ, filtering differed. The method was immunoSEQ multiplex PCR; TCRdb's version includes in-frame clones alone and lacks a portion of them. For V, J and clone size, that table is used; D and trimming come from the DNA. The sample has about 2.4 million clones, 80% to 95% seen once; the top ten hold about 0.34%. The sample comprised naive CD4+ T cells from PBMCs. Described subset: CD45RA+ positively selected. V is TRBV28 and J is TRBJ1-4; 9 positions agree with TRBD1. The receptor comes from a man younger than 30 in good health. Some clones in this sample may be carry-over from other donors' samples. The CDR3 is CASRSTGGSSTNEKLFF. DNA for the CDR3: TGTGCCAGCAGGTCGACAGGGGGGTCTTCAACTAATGAAAAACTGTTTTTT.